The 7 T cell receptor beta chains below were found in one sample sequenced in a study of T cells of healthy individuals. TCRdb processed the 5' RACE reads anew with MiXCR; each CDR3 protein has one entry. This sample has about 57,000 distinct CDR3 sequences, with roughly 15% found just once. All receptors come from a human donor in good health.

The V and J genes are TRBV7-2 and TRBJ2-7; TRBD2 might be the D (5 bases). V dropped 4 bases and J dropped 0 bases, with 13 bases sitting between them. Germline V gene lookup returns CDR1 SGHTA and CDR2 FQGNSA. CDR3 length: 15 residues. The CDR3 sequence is CASSYQSGSSYEQYF. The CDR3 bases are TGTGCCAGCAGCTACCAGTCGGGGAGCTCCTACGAGCAGTACTTC.

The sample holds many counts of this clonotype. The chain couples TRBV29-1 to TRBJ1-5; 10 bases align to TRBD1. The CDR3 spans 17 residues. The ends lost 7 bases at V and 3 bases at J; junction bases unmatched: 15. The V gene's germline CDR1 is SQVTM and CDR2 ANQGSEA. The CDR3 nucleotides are TGCAGCGACCACGTCCAGACAGGGGGCCCCTACAATCAGCCCCAGCATTTT. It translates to CSDHVQTGGPYNQPQHF.

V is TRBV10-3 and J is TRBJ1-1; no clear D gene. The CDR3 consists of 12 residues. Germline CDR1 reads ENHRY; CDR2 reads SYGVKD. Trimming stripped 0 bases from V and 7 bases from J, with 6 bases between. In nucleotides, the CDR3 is TGTGCCATCAGTGAGTCGACTGATGAAGCTTTCTTT. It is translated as CAISESTDEAFF.

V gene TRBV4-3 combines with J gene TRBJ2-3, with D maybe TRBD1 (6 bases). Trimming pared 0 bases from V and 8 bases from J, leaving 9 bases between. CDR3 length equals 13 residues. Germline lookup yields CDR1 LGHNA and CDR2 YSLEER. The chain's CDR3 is CASSQDSGATQYF. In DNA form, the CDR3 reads TGCGCCAGCAGCCAAGATTCAGGGGCTACGCAGTATTTT.

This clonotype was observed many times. CDR3 protein: CSVAARYSYEQYF. CDR3 in DNA: TGCAGCGTTGCAGCCAGATACTCCTACGAGCAGTACTTC. V usage is TRBV29-1 and J usage is TRBJ2-7; no clear D. The CDR3 spans 13 residues. Germline V CDR1 and CDR2: SQVTM, ANQGSEA. V lost 4 bases and J 0 bases, leaving 10 bases between the germline ends.

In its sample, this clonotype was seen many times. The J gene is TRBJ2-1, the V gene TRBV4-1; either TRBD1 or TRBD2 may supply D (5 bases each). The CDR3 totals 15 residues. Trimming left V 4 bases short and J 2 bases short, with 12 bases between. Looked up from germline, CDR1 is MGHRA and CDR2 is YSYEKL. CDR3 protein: CASSRLGTPYNEQFF. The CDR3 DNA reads TGCGCCAGCAGCCGCCTCGGGACCCCCTACAATGAGCAGTTCTTC.

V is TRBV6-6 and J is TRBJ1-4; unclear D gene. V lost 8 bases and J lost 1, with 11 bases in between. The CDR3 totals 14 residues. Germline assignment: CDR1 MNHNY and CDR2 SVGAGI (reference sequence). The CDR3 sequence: CASGLMGTNEKLFF. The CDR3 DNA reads TGTGCCAGCGGCCTTATGGGAACTAATGAAAAACTGTTTTTT.